This entry lists 6 T cell receptor beta chains sequenced from one sample in a study of T cell repertoires in cytomegalovirus infection. Their specific antigens are unknown. TCRdb re-called the reads through MiXCR, storing one row per CDR3 protein. The sample consists of tens of thousands of distinct CDR3 sequences, 24% of them appearing once. Sequenced material: CD8+ T cells from cultured PBMCs, taken from culture after CMV antigen stimulation. These receptors were taken from a human donor in good health (CMV status not recorded). Some clones in this sample may be carry-over from other donors' samples.

V gene TRBV10-2 combines with J gene TRBJ1-6; D is uncertain. Germline-derived CDR1 and CDR2 are WSHSY and SAAADI. Deletions cut 7 bases from V and 0 bases from J, with 10 bases between. This CDR3 is built from 15 residues. The CDR3 is CASTAASSYNSPLHF. The DNA of the CDR3 is TGCGCCAGCACGGCGGCCAGCTCCTATAATTCACCCCTCCACTTT.

This clonotype was recorded once. This chain joins TRBV20-1 and TRBJ1-1; D is unclear. V lost 0 bases to trimming and J lost 1 base, with 6 bases between them. The CDR3 covers 13 residues. The germline gives CDR1 DFQATT, CDR2 SNEGSKA (reference sequence). CDR3 amino acids: CSARDLGNTEAFF. CDR3 coding DNA: TGCAGTGCTAGAGATCTGGGGAACACTGAAGCTTTCTTT.

A few counts support this clonotype. This chain uses TRBV6-2 or TRBV6-3 with TRBJ1-2; 7 bases line up with TRBD1. Germline V gene sequence: CDR1 MNHEY, CDR2 SVGEGT. CDR3 length: 14 residues. Trimming removed 7 bases from V and 0 bases from J; junction bases left unmatched: 5. CDR3 sequence (DNA): TGTGCCAGCACCCTGACAGGGTCTAACTATGGCTACACCTTC. This gives the protein CASTLTGSNYGYTF.

This clonotype was counted only a few times. The chain employs TRBV7-9 and TRBJ2-3; 9 nucleotides agree with TRBD1. Germline V CDR1 and CDR2: SEHNR, FQNEAQ (reference sequence). The CDR3 loop spans 17 amino acids. V dropped 5 bases and J dropped 1; count of bases not matched to a gene: 10. The CDR3 nucleotides read TGTGCCAGCAGCCCCCCTGTACGGGACAGGGGCACAGATACGCAGTATTTT. It is translated as CASSPPVRDRGTDTQYF.

This chain joins TRBV4-3 and TRBJ1-1, with a weak D call TRBD1 (6 bases). The V gene lost 4 bases and the J gene lost 4 bases, with 13 bases spanning the gap. Germline V CDR1 and CDR2: LGHNA, YSLEER. The CDR3 totals 14 residues. The CDR3 sequence is CASSLWSGATEAFF. The CDR3 DNA reads TGCGCCAGCAGCCTTTGGTCAGGGGCCACTGAAGCTTTCTTT.

The chain uses TRBV9 and TRBJ2-5; no clear D. Trimming left V 3 bases short and J 2 bases short, with 8 bases between. The CDR3 runs to 13 residues. The germline gives CDR1 SGDLS, CDR2 YYNGEE. CDR3 sequence reads: CASSADPQETQYF. The CDR3, as DNA: TGTGCCAGCAGCGCGGACCCTCAAGAGACCCAGTACTTC.